A selection of T cell receptor beta chains follows, all from one sample in a study of early T cells in non-severe SARS-CoV-2 infection. One entry per CDR3 protein, called by TCRdb with MiXCR from the 5' RACE reads. The table lists about 69,000 distinct CDR3 sequences, approximately 4.6% of them singletons. The sequencing used whole blood, collected at baseline. These receptor sequences come from an adult who was a healthcare worker with PCR-confirmed SARS-CoV-2 infection or an uninfected control (not recorded which). The donor label of this sample is uncertain. The CDR3 runs from the conserved cysteine through the conserved F or W. The D gene is left open where the match is weak. A clone size is listed for some rows: how often the clone was seen (once, few, many), or a class if it is expanded.

v_call,clone_size,j_call,d_call,cdr3_aa,cdr3_nt
TRBV6-2/TRBV6-3,-,TRBJ2-1,-,CLGVRSSYNEQFF,TGTCTAGGCGTCAGAAGCTCCTACAATGAGCAGTTCTTC
TRBV18,-,TRBJ2-3,TRBD2,CASSPIRSGGAEGTQYF,TGTGCCAGCTCACCTATTCGGAGCGGGGGGGCCGAAGGTACGCAGTATTTT
TRBV6-4,many,TRBJ2-3,TRBD2,CASSTGTSADTQYF,TGTGCCAGCAGCACCGGGACTAGTGCAGATACGCAGTATTTT
TRBV6-5,many,TRBJ1-3,-,CASRSTGSLTGNTIYF,TGTGCCAGCAGGTCTACCGGGAGTCTCACTGGAAACACCATATATTTT
TRBV24-1,many,TRBJ2-7,-,CATSDPRRGNQQYF,TGTGCCACCAGTGATCCGCGTCGGGGGAATCAGCAGTACTTC
TRBV7-2,many,TRBJ1-1,-,CASSLNPGNTEAFF,TGTGCCAGCAGCTTAAATCCAGGAAACACTGAAGCTTTCTTT
TRBV7-6,few,TRBJ2-1,-,CASSLGGPGTYNEQFF,TGTGCCAGCAGCTTAGGGGGGCCAGGGACCTACAATGAGCAGTTCTTC
TRBV3-1,-,TRBJ2-6,TRBD1,CASSRTGSGANVLTF,TGTGCCAGCAGCCGGACAGGGTCTGGGGCCAACGTCCTGACTTTC
TRBV27,-,TRBJ2-4,-,CASSFGGGAKNIQYF,TGTGCCAGCAGTTTTGGAGGGGGAGCCAAAAACATTCAGTACTTC
TRBV3-1,-,TRBJ2-1,-,CASSQDTTQGHEQFF,TGTGCCAGCAGCCAAGATACAACTCAGGGGCATGAGCAGTTCTTC
TRBV9,many,TRBJ1-1,-,CASSPGVNTEAFF,TGTGCCAGCAGCCCTGGAGTTAACACTGAAGCTTTCTTT
TRBV6-2/TRBV6-3,few,TRBJ2-7,-,CASSYPRGSSYEQYF,TGTGCCAGCAGTTACCCTCGGGGGTCCTCCTACGAGCAGTACTTC
TRBV6-5,-,TRBJ2-5,TRBD2,CASSYGGGAAETQYF,TGTGCCAGCAGTTACGGCGGGGGGGCCGCAGAGACCCAGTACTTC
TRBV11-2,-,TRBJ2-7,TRBD2,CASSFERGSSYEQYF,TGTGCCAGCAGCTTTGAGCGGGGCAGCTCCTACGAGCAGTACTTC
TRBV19,-,TRBJ2-2,-,CASSKPRGAGNTGELFF,TGTGCCAGTAGTAAGCCTCGGGGGGCGGGGAACACCGGGGAGCTGTTTTTT
TRBV10-1,-,TRBJ1-1,TRBD1,CASRVGQGTEAFF,TGCGCCAGCAGGGTAGGACAGGGTACCGAAGCTTTCTTT
TRBV11-2,-,TRBJ2-7,TRBD2,CASSLDYERGRYEQYF,TGTGCCAGCAGCTTAGACTACGAGCGGGGGCGCTACGAGCAGTACTTC
TRBV30,-,TRBJ2-2,TRBD1,CAWSKGQGRTGELFF,TGTGCCTGGAGTAAGGGACAGGGGCGCACCGGGGAGCTGTTTTTT
TRBV7-8,-,TRBJ2-3,TRBD2,CASSSLAGGPEDTQYF,TGTGCCAGCAGCTCATTGGCGGGGGGGCCCGAAGATACGCAGTATTTT
TRBV14,many,TRBJ1-2,TRBD1,CASSQDRGYNSYTF,TGTGCCAGCAGCCAAGACAGGGGGTATAATTCCTACACCTTC
TRBV5-1,many,TRBJ2-7,-,CASSLDSPYEQYF,TGCGCCAGCAGCTTGGACAGTCCCTACGAGCAGTACTTC
TRBV9,many,TRBJ2-5,-,CASSVVSSPMETQYF,TGTGCCAGCAGCGTAGTGTCTAGCCCCATGGAGACCCAGTACTTC
TRBV28,many,TRBJ1-2,-,CASKKANYGYTF,TGTGCCAGCAAAAAAGCTAACTATGGCTACACCTTC
TRBV6-6,many,TRBJ1-1,-,CASSYEGENTEAFF,TGTGCCAGCAGTTATGAGGGTGAGAACACTGAAGCTTTCTTT
TRBV2,few,TRBJ2-1,-,CASRIYDEQFF,TGTGCCAGCAGGATCTACGATGAGCAGTTCTTC
TRBV12-3/TRBV12-4,-,TRBJ2-1,TRBD1,CASSLGQGFYNEQFF,TGTGCCAGCAGTCTAGGACAGGGTTTTTACAATGAGCAGTTCTTC
TRBV6-6,many,TRBJ1-3,TRBD1,CASSRTGGISGNTIYF,TGTGCCAGCAGCCGCACAGGGGGCATCTCTGGAAACACCATATATTTT
TRBV14,few,TRBJ2-5,TRBD2,CASSSTTTSGGETQYF,TGTGCCAGCAGCTCGACAACAACTAGCGGGGGAGAGACCCAGTACTTC
TRBV20-1,-,TRBJ2-1,TRBD2,CSAPSGGINNEQFF,TGCAGTGCTCCAAGCGGGGGGATTAACAATGAGCAGTTCTTC
TRBV5-5,many,TRBJ2-1,-,CASSLARPYNEQFF,TGTGCCAGCAGCTTGGCCAGGCCGTACAATGAGCAGTTCTTC
TRBV6-1,many,TRBJ2-2,-,CASSEEIYWSLNTGELFF,TGTGCCAGCAGTGAAGAAATATACTGGAGCCTGAACACCGGGGAGCTGTTTTTT
TRBV29-1,many,TRBJ2-7,-,CSVGAGSSYEQYF,TGCAGCGTTGGCGCGGGGAGCTCCTACGAGCAGTACTTC
TRBV5-5,many,TRBJ1-2,-,CASSSSGTGYGYTF,TGTGCCAGCAGCTCCTCCGGGACCGGCTATGGCTACACCTTC
TRBV14,many,TRBJ2-7,TRBD2,CASSRVSGYEQYF,TGTGCCAGCAGCCGAGTTAGCGGGTACGAGCAGTACTTC
TRBV7-8,few,TRBJ2-3,TRBD1,CASSLITGETDTQYF,TGTGCCAGCAGCTTAATAACAGGGGAGACAGATACGCAGTATTTT
TRBV5-6,few,TRBJ1-6,TRBD1,CASSFTGTGYNSPLHF,TGTGCCAGCAGCTTTACCGGGACAGGCTATAATTCACCCCTCCACTTT
TRBV9,many,TRBJ2-7,TRBD1,CASSERGQGFNEQYF,TGTGCCAGCAGCGAGAGGGGACAGGGTTTTAACGAGCAGTACTTC
TRBV20-1,many,TRBJ2-7,-,CSARAMGYEQYF,TGCAGTGCTAGAGCGATGGGCTACGAGCAGTACTTC
TRBV7-8,-,TRBJ2-5,-,CASSLYRTRTDKLQETQYF,TGTGCCAGCAGCTTATACAGGACCCGGACGGACAAACTCCAAGAGACCCAGTACTTC
TRBV6-2/TRBV6-3,few,TRBJ2-7,-,CASSYLHLYEQYF,TGTGCCAGCAGTTATCTCCACCTCTACGAGCAGTACTTC
TRBV10-3,few,TRBJ1-3,TRBD1,CAISDPQGRDRAHSGNTIYF,TGTGCCATCAGTGACCCCCAGGGGCGGGACAGGGCACACTCTGGAAACACCATATATTTT
TRBV30,many,TRBJ1-2,-,CAWSVQEITNYGYTF,TGTGCCTGGAGTGTACAGGAGATAACTAACTATGGCTACACCTTC
TRBV29-1,few,TRBJ2-1,TRBD2,CSAGTSGYNEQFF,TGCAGCGCGGGGACTAGCGGATACAATGAGCAGTTCTTC
TRBV9,many,TRBJ2-3,-,CACTPGSSTDTQYF,TGTGCCTGTACACCGGGGTCTAGCACAGATACGCAGTATTTT
TRBV11-1,-,TRBJ1-1,TRBD1,CASSPTPDRGNLEAFF,TGTGCCAGCAGCCCTACCCCGGACAGGGGAAACCTAGAAGCTTTCTTT
TRBV5-4,-,TRBJ2-1,-,CASSSRTARAYNEQFF,TGTGCCAGCAGCTCACGGACGGCGAGGGCCTACAATGAGCAGTTCTTC
TRBV11-2,many,TRBJ2-7,-,CASSLGEYEQYF,TGTGCCAGCAGCTTAGGGGAATACGAGCAGTACTTC
TRBV20-1,many,TRBJ2-1,TRBD2,CSARERGSSYNEQFF,TGCAGTGCTAGAGAGCGGGGGAGCTCCTACAATGAGCAGTTCTTC
TRBV7-2,many,TRBJ1-1,-,CASSLVLGVRTEAFF,TGTGCCAGCAGCTTAGTTCTGGGCGTACGCACTGAAGCTTTCTTT
TRBV11-1,-,TRBJ2-1,-,CASSSGGIPYWEQFF,TGTGCCAGCAGCTCCGGAGGGATCCCTTATTGGGAGCAGTTCTTC
TRBV18,-,TRBJ1-2,-,CASSPWADPNYGYTF,TGTGCCAGCTCACCATGGGCAGACCCTAACTATGGCTACACCTTC
TRBV28,many,TRBJ2-5,-,CASSLPGRLPTQYF,TGTGCCAGCAGTCTTCCGGGACGGCTACCGACCCAGTACTTC
TRBV3-1,many,TRBJ1-2,-,CASSPRPTREGVRHGYTF,TGTGCCAGCAGCCCTAGGCCCACCAGGGAGGGAGTGAGGCATGGCTACACCTTC
TRBV4-2,many,TRBJ1-1,-,CASKLGSTEAFF,TGTGCCAGCAAACTAGGGTCCACTGAAGCTTTCTTT
TRBV7-2,many,TRBJ2-5,TRBD2,CASSPRLAGEGETQYF,TGTGCCAGCAGCCCCCGACTAGCGGGGGAAGGGGAGACCCAGTACTTC
TRBV27,-,TRBJ2-7,TRBD1,CASSSTGTGFYEQYF,TGTGCCAGCAGTTCTACCGGGACAGGGTTCTACGAGCAGTACTTC
TRBV20-1,many,TRBJ2-7,-,CSPGDNLF,TGCAGTCCAGGAGATAACCTATTC
TRBV5-6,few,TRBJ1-3,-,CASSLWSRGGNTIYF,TGTGCCAGCAGCTTGTGGAGCAGGGGAGGAAACACCATATATTTT